The 19 T cell receptor beta chains given below trace back to one sample, sequenced in a study of OX40 agonist ivuxolimab in advanced cancers. The method was immunoSEQ multiplex PCR; TCRdb's version includes in-frame clones alone and lacks a portion of them. The sample shows 71,000 or so clones, 85% to 95% of them seen only once. Sequencing used CD4+ or CD8+ T cells sorted from blood, obtained in a trial of the OX40 agonist ivuxolimab. These receptors were taken from an adult with an advanced solid tumor such as melanoma, head and neck, liver or kidney cancer.

The rearrangement links TRBV2 to TRBJ2-7; D is possibly TRBD2 (5 bases). Trimming removed 9 bases at V and 6 bases at J, with 15 bases between. The germline V gene encodes CDR1 SNHLY and CDR2 FYNNEI. CDR3 length equals 12 residues. The DNA of the CDR3 is TGTGCCAGTAAGAACCCGGGGATCGAGCAGTACTTC. Protein sequence: CASKNPGIEQYF.

V usage is TRBV27 and J usage is TRBJ1-2; weak D call: TRBD1 (5 bases). The CDR3 runs 15 residues. Trimming took off 0 bases at V and 6 bases at J, with 14 bases between the two ends. The germline V gene has CDR1 MNHEY and CDR2 SMNVEV (reference sequence). DNA for the CDR3: TGTGCCAGCAGTTTATCGAAAGGGGTAAGGGATGGCTACACCTTC. Translating gives CASSLSKGVRDGYTF.

The chain links TRBV5-8 to TRBJ1-1; 7 nucleotides line up with TRBD1. The CDR3 is 14 residues long. In germline, CDR1 is SGHTS, CDR2 YDEGEE. The junction had 5 bases not matched to a gene; V was cut back by 5 bases and J by 1 base. CDR3 sequence (DNA): TGTGCCAGCAGTAGACAGGGACCGAACACTGAAGCTTTCTTT. This sequence encodes CASSRQGPNTEAFF.

The V and J genes are TRBV11-3 and TRBJ2-7; D gene uncertain. This CDR3 region has 13 residues. Trimming stripped 5 bases from V and 7 bases from J, with 15 bases between. Germline values: CDR1 SGHNT, CDR2 YENEEA. For the CDR3, the DNA is TGTGCCAGCAGCCTTTCGGTCTCAAGGGAGCAGTACTTC. It yields the protein CASSLSVSREQYF.

The rearrangement uses TRBV10-1 and TRBJ1-5; 8 bases are shared with TRBD1. Germline V gene sequence: CDR1 WNHNN, CDR2 SYGVQD (reference sequence). This CDR3 spans 16 amino acids. The V and J ends lost 4 bases and 0 bases, in that order; junction bases with no gene match: 5. CDR3 nucleotides: TGCGCCAGCAGTGGAAAACAGGGGGTTAGCAATCAGCCCCAGCATTTT. Amino acid sequence: CASSGKQGVSNQPQHF.

J is TRBJ1-1 and V is TRBV5-1; D unclear. Germline assignment: CDR1 SGHRS and CDR2 YFSETQ. V was shortened by 1 base and J by 3 bases, with 16 bases between the two germline ends. The CDR3 totals 16 residues. The DNA for the CDR3 is TGCGCCAGCAGCTTGTTGGGGTCTATTGGGGACACTGAAGCTTTCTTT. Its protein product is CASSLLGSIGDTEAFF.

The rearrangement links TRBV29-1 to TRBJ1-2, with D maybe TRBD1 (5 bases). Trimming removed 7 bases at V and 5 bases at J, with 14 bases between. Germline-derived CDR1 and CDR2 are SQVTM and ANQGSEA. CDR3 length: 12 amino acids. The CDR3 sequence is CSAQEGRYGYTF. The CDR3 nucleotides read TGCAGCGCCCAGGAGGGGAGGTATGGCTACACCTTC.

The chain joins TRBV7-6 to TRBJ2-3; D gene unclear. Looked up from germline, CDR1 is SGHVS and CDR2 is FNYEAQ. V was trimmed by 5 bases and J by 0 bases, leaving 18 bases between them. The CDR3 contains 17 residues. The CDR3 nucleotides read TGTGCCAGCAGCCCGTCGCGGAGAGACCTTAGCACAGATACGCAGTATTTT. Protein: CASSPSRRDLSTDTQYF.

The chain carries TRBV14 and TRBJ2-5; possible D gene TRBD2, 6 bases. V was clipped by 3 bases and J by 4 bases, with 15 bases between them. Germline V gene data show CDR1 as SGHDN and CDR2 as FVKESK. The CDR3 extends over 15 amino acids. CDR3 residues: CASSHVPGLRETQYF. The DNA of the CDR3 is TGTGCCAGCAGCCATGTGCCGGGACTTCGAGAGACCCAGTACTTC.

The rearrangement links TRBV4-1 to TRBJ2-7; possibly TRBD2 for D (6 bases). The CDR3 spans 15 residues. V was shortened by 4 bases and J by 4 bases, with 17 bases between the two germline ends. The germline V gene encodes CDR1 MGHRA and CDR2 YSYEKL. The CDR3 region is CASSPDILGSYEQYF. The CDR3 DNA follows: TGCGCCAGCAGCCCAGACATTCTCGGGAGTTACGAGCAGTACTTC.

This chain uses TRBV12-5 with TRBJ1-5; TRBD1 aligns across 7 bases. The V gene's germline CDR1 is LGHNT and CDR2 FRNRAP. The CDR3 is 18 residues long. With 4 bases clipped from V and 4 bases from J, the junction kept 16 bases outside the gene matches. The CDR3 DNA reads as TGTGCTAGTGGTTCGAGCCAGGGGGGGCGCAGAGAAAATCAGCCCCAGCATTTT. This gives the protein CASGSSQGGRRENQPQHF.

This chain joins TRBV19 and TRBJ2-1, with D possibly TRBD2 on 6 matching bases. The CDR3 is made up of 16 amino acids. With 6 bases removed from V and 7 bases from J, the gap between germline ends came to 22 bases. CDR1 and CDR2 (germline): LNHDA, SQIVND (reference sequence). The CDR3 region is CASSLSRLVGENEQFF. The CDR3 DNA follows: TGTGCCAGTAGCCTAAGCCGACTAGTAGGGGAAAATGAGCAGTTCTTC. Full variable domain (missing parts from reference TRBV19 and TRBJ2-1): DGGITQSPKYLFRKEGQNVTLSCEQNLNHDAMYWYRQDPGQGLRLIYYSQIVNDFQKGDIAEGYSVSREKKESFPLTVTSAQKNPTAFYLCASSLSRLVGENEQFFGPGTRLTVL.

The chain couples TRBV6-6 to TRBJ2-5, with 9 bases matching TRBD2. J gave up 5 bases and V 5 bases, and 12 bases lay outside the gene matches. Germline V gene lookup returns CDR1 MNHNY and CDR2 SVGAGI (reference sequence). CDR3 length: 16 residues. CDR3 in DNA: TGTGCCAGCAGTCCTGTCAGCGGGAGGTTTGGTGAGACCCAGTACTTC. This translates into CASSPVSGRFGETQYF.

The CDR3 sequence is CASSYGQGENQPQHF. The CDR3 DNA reads as TGTGCCAGCAGTTACGGGCAGGGCGAAAATCAGCCCCAGCATTTT. The rearrangement links TRBV6-5 to TRBJ1-5; D possibly corresponds to TRBD1 (5 bases). The CDR3 runs 15 residues. Trimming cost V 2 bases and J 4 bases, with 12 bases left between them. CDR1 is MNHEY and CDR2 is SVGAGI in the germline V gene.

V is TRBV4-1 and J is TRBJ2-7; a possible D gene is TRBD1 (5 bases). The germline CDR1 and CDR2 sequences are MGHRA and YSYEKL. V was pared by 4 bases and J by 3 bases, with 10 bases between. This CDR3 has 13 amino acids. CDR3 bases: TGCGCCAGCAGCCCAGGGTCTTACTACGAGCAGTACTTC. This encodes CASSPGSYYEQYF.

With regard to this clone: In the same sample, other DNA sequences code for this CDR3. The chain is built from TRBV7-9 and TRBJ2-1, with unresolved D. The CDR3 length is 12 residues. Between the trimmed V and J ends, which lost 1 base and 3 bases, there was a span of 1 base. The germline gives CDR1 SEHNR, CDR2 FQNEAQ (reference sequence). The DNA for the CDR3 is TGTGCCAGCAGCTTAGGCTACAATGAGCAGTTCTTC. This gives the protein CASSLGYNEQFF.

This chain links TRBV21-1 with TRBJ2-3; the DNA was not used to check the table's D call, TRBD1. TRBV21-1 corresponds to a pseudogene. The CDR3 sequence is 16 residues long. The CDR3 DNA sequence: TGTGCCAGCAGCGACTATCCCGGGACAGGGCCTGATACGCAGTATTTT. This encodes CASSDYPGTGPDTQYF.

This sequence joins TRBV19 and TRBJ1-5; TRBD1 aligns across 10 bases. Germline V gene data show CDR1 as LNHDA and CDR2 as SQIVND (reference sequence). The CDR3 totals 15 residues. V lost 3 bases and J lost 4; bases outside the gene matches: 3. The CDR3 sequence: CASSIWGQGNQPQHF. Here the CDR3 DNA reads TGTGCCAGTAGTATTTGGGGACAGGGGAATCAGCCCCAGCATTTT.

The chain recombines TRBV11-2 with TRBJ1-3; D may be TRBD1 (6 bases). V lost 4 bases and J lost 0, with 22 bases in between. Germline V gives CDR1 SGHAT, CDR2 FQNNGV. The CDR3 has 19 amino acids. The CDR3 sequence: CASSSFTRTTGYSGNTIYF. In nucleotides, the CDR3 is TGTGCCAGCAGCTCCTTTACCCGGACGACAGGTTACTCTGGAAACACCATATATTTT.